These 24 T cell receptor beta chains originate from one sample sequenced in a study of Graves' ophthalmopathy and Graves' hyperthyroidism. CDR3 regions of TCR beta were amplified from RNA transcripts. HTBI primers were used in a first-round RT-PCR, which preceded a second-round multiplex PCR. TCRdb reanalysed the multiplex PCR reads using MiXCR and keeps one entry per CDR3 protein. The sample carries more than 1,000,000 distinct CDR3 sequences, roughly 35% recorded once. Sequenced material: peripheral blood or thyroid tissue (not recorded which). These receptors all stem from an adult man with Graves' hyperthyroidism.

In this sample, this clonotype turned up a few times. A much larger clone differs by one base, so this may be a read error. V is TRBV29-1 and J is TRBJ2-2; 16 bases agree with TRBD2. Trimming took 4 bases from V and 6 from J; bases not matched to a gene: 5. The CDR3 runs to 16 residues. Germline CDR1 reads SQVTM; CDR2 reads ANQGSEA. The CDR3 nucleotides read TGCAGCGTTGGGGGACTAGCGGGAGGGCCGCCCGGGGAGCTGTTTTTT. It codes for CSVGGLAGGPPGELFF.

The chain is built from TRBV7-9 and TRBJ1-6, with D possibly matching TRBD1 (5 bases). There are 13 residues in the CDR3. V shed 5 bases and J shed 8 bases, with 10 bases lying between them. CDR1 is SEHNR and CDR2 is FQNEAQ in the germline V gene (reference sequence). The CDR3 region is CASSPLQDSPLHF. CDR3 DNA: TGTGCCAGCAGCCCTCTACAGGATTCACCCCTCCACTTT.

There are a few counts of this clonotype. The gene calls are TRBV5-1 and TRBJ2-7; tentatively, D is TRBD2 (6 bases). Trimming removed 4 bases at V and 5 bases at J, with 19 bases between. The CDR3 extends over 15 amino acids. The germline V gene has CDR1 SGHRS and CDR2 YFSETQ. DNA for the CDR3: TGCGCCAGCAGCCCGGGGGACGGGGGTGGCAACGAGCAGTACTTC. The encoded protein is CASSPGDGGGNEQYF. The full variable domain, rest sourced from reference TRBV5-1 and TRBJ2-7, is KAGVTQTPRYLIKTRGQQVTLSCSPISGHRSVSWYQQTPGQGLQFLFEYFSETQRNKGNFPGRFSGRQFSNSRSEMNVSTLELGDSALYLCASSPGDGGGNEQYFGPGTRLTVT.

Of note for this clonotype: Since the CDR3 does not end with the conserved phenylalanine or tryptophan, this likely comes from a read error. The DNA is omitted, as the CDR3 cannot be located on it reliably, and the CDR3 follows TCRdb's listing. J is TRBJ1-3 and V is TRBV9; TRBD1 reflects the table's D call only, with no check against the DNA. Germline V CDR1 and CDR2: SGDLS, YYNGEE. The CDR3 extends over 10 residues, inclusive of both ends. CDR3 in amino acids: CASSVRQMNT.

This clonotype has more than one count but fewer than ten. The chain joins TRBV7-2 to TRBJ2-5; 10 nucleotides agree with TRBD2. V lost 3 bases, J lost 4 bases, and 11 bases stayed unmatched. Germline V gene data show CDR1 as SGHTA and CDR2 as FQGNSA. This CDR3 has 17 amino acids. The CDR3 nucleotides are TGTGCCAGCAGCTTCAGCGCTAGCGGGGGAGGTCGAGAGACCCAGTACTTC. It is translated as CASSFSASGGGRETQYF. The whole variable domain, remainder taken from reference TRBV7-2 and TRBJ2-5, is GAGVSQSPSNKVTEKGKDVELRCDPISGHTALYWYRQSLGQGLEFLIYFQGNSAPDKSGLPSDRFSAERTGGSVSTLTIQRTQQEDSAVYLCASSFSASGGGRETQYFGPGTRLLVL.

Ten or more counts support this clonotype. The J gene is TRBJ1-2, the V gene TRBV7-2; D remains ambiguous. CDR1 and CDR2 (germline): SGHTA, FQGNSA. The CDR3 runs 12 residues. Between the trimmed V and J ends, which lost 1 base and 10 bases, there was a span of 10 bases. Written as DNA, the CDR3 is TGTGCCAGCAGCTTAGGGGTTTCCCTCTACACCTTC. It codes for CASSLGVSLYTF.

The chain is built from TRBV29-1 and TRBJ1-2; 11 bases align to TRBD1. Germline assignment: CDR1 SQVTM and CDR2 ANQGSEA. V gave up 7 bases and J gave up 5 bases; unmatched junction bases: 9. The CDR3 length is 14 residues. CDR3 nucleotides: TGCAGCGGCCTACAGGGACAGGGGGAGTATGGCTACACCTTC. It is translated as CSGLQGQGEYGYTF.

This clonotype was seen a single time. The chain has TRBV9 and TRBJ1-6; TRBD1 aligns across 8 bases. Trimming removed 0 bases from V and 8 bases from J; junction bases left unmatched: 7. The CDR3 is made up of 16 amino acids. Germline assignment: CDR1 SGDLS and CDR2 YYNGEE. The CDR3 sequence is CASSVDGSGGHSPLHF. The CDR3 DNA reads as TGTGCCAGCAGCGTAGACGGTTCAGGGGGCCATTCACCCCTCCACTTT.

CDR3 amino acids: CASTRSGSAAGELFF. The CDR3 nucleotides are TGTGCCAGCACCAGGTCTGGCAGTGCGGCTGGGGAGCTGTTTTTT. This chain links TRBV12-3 or TRBV12-4 with TRBJ2-2; D unresolved. The CDR3 is 15 amino acids. Trimming removed 7 bases at V and 8 bases at J, with 20 bases between.

The chain links TRBV7-9 to TRBJ2-5; either TRBD1 or TRBD2 may fit D (5 bases each). This CDR3 has 14 residues. The germline V gene has CDR1 SEHNR and CDR2 FQNEAQ (reference sequence). The germline V and J ends were trimmed by 9 bases and 1 base, with 15 bases remaining between them. The CDR3 protein is CASSHDGAQETQYF. Written as DNA, the CDR3 is TGTGCCAGTAGCCACGACGGGGCCCAAGAGACCCAGTACTTC.

This clonotype was detected ten times or more. CDR3 protein: CASSSQAYEQYF. CDR3 nucleotides: TGTGCCAGCAGCTCACAAGCCTACGAGCAGTACTTC. V gene TRBV7-2 combines with J gene TRBJ2-7; no reliable D call. Trimming removed 4 bases from V and 2 bases from J, with 6 bases in between. There are 12 residues in the CDR3. CDR1 is SGHTA and CDR2 is FQGNSA in the germline V gene.

There are a few counts of this clonotype. This chain uses TRBV19 with TRBJ1-1; D is possibly TRBD1 (6 bases). Trimming pared 11 bases from V and 6 bases from J, leaving 25 bases between. The germline CDR1 and CDR2 sequences are LNHDA and SQIVND (reference sequence). This CDR3 comprises 15 residues. This CDR3 is CAWSWGGGQGAEAFF. The CDR3 DNA reads TGTGCCTGGAGTTGGGGTGGGGGGCAGGGCGCTGAAGCTTTCTTT.

This clonotype appeared many times. The V call is TRBV7-9, the J call TRBJ1-2, with D unresolved. The germline V and J ends were trimmed by 1 base and 0 bases, with 9 bases remaining between them. CDR1 is SEHNR, CDR2 FQNEAQ, per germline (reference sequence). The CDR3 loop spans 15 amino acids. CDR3 sequence (DNA): TGTGCCAGCAGCTTAGTCCAGTTAACTAACTATGGCTACACCTTC. Translation: CASSLVQLTNYGYTF.

The sample holds a few counts of this clonotype. The rearrangement joins TRBV11-2 to TRBJ2-2; 9 bases align to TRBD1. CDR1 and CDR2 from the germline V gene are SGHAT and FQNNGV. J lost 5 bases, V lost 5 bases, and 9 bases had no gene match. This CDR3 is built from 16 residues. The CDR3 sequence is CASSQGGQGKTGELFF. The CDR3 nucleotides are TGTGCCAGCAGCCAAGGTGGACAGGGGAAAACCGGGGAGCTGTTTTTT.

In this sample, this clonotype turned up many times. The J gene is TRBJ1-2, the V gene TRBV15; 7 nucleotides line up with TRBD1. Per the germline V gene, CDR1 is LNHNV and CDR2 is YYDKDF (reference sequence). This CDR3 has 20 residues. V was pared by 0 bases and J by 1 base, with 17 bases of the junction left unmatched. In DNA, the CDR3 is TGTGCCACCAGCAGAGATTGGTCGGGGACAGACCGTCAACTTAACTATGGCTACACCTTC. It specifies CATSRDWSGTDRQLNYGYTF.

Remarks on this clonotype: This is likely a read error, given that the CDR3 carries no conserved phenylalanine or tryptophan at its end. It is unclear where the CDR3 begins or ends on the DNA, so no DNA is shown, and the CDR3 is as TCRdb lists it. This rearrangement joins TRBV10-3 to TRBJ2-6; the table's TRBD1 call for D was not verified on the DNA. The CDR3 totals 12 residues, both ends included. Germline-derived CDR1 and CDR2 are ENHRY and SYGVKD. Here the CDR3 reads CAISDISGQGGT.

Notes on this clonotype: This clone may be a read error of a much larger clone one base away. V and J are TRBV12-3 or TRBV12-4 and TRBJ1-2; D remains unclear. The CDR3 is 15 amino acids. This CDR3 is CASSQDSTPPYGYTF. As DNA, the CDR3 is TGCGCCAGCAGCCAAGACTCCACGCCCCCCTATGGCTACACCTTC.

The gene calls are TRBV7-9 and TRBJ2-7; D is unclear. V was clipped by 7 bases and J by 5 bases, with 12 bases between them. This CDR3 is 12 amino acids long. The germline V gene encodes CDR1 SEHNR and CDR2 FQNEAQ (reference sequence). The CDR3 sequence: CASMGNINEQYF. DNA for the CDR3: TGTGCCAGCATGGGGAATATCAACGAGCAGTACTTC.

The rearrangement links TRBV19 to TRBJ1-1; tentatively, D is TRBD1 (5 bases). With 3 bases removed from V and 1 base from J, the gap between germline ends came to 15 bases. This CDR3 contains 16 residues. CDR1 and CDR2 (germline): LNHDA, SQIVND (reference sequence). The CDR3 here is CASSIVSGFQNTEAFF. The DNA for the CDR3 is TGTGCCAGTAGTATTGTCTCAGGGTTTCAGAACACTGAAGCTTTCTTT.

This clonotype has ten or more counts. The chain is built from TRBV7-7 and TRBJ2-2, with a possible D match to TRBD1 (5 bases). The V gene's germline CDR1 is SSHAT and CDR2 FNYEAQ (reference sequence). V was cut by 10 bases and J by 4 bases, with 10 bases left in between. The CDR3 has 12 residues. The CDR3 here is CATRDATGELFF. DNA for the CDR3: TGTGCCACCAGGGATGCCACCGGGGAGCTGTTTTTT.

Note on this clonotype: The DNA is left out, because the CDR3 cannot be placed on it with certainty; the CDR3 is given as TCRdb lists it. The chain carries TRBV25-1 and TRBJ2-7; TRBD2, the D gene given by the table, was not confirmed from the DNA. A total of 16 residues make up the CDR3, ends included. Germline CDR1 reads MGHDK; CDR2 reads SYGVNS. The CDR3 loop reads CACSASARDRSYEQYF.

This chain uses TRBV20-1 with TRBJ2-5, with 9 nucleotides matching TRBD1. CDR3 length: 14 residues. Germline lookup yields CDR1 DFQATT and CDR2 SNEGSKA (reference sequence). The J segment lost 7 bases and the V segment lost 5 bases, leaving 11 bases of the junction unmatched. DNA of the CDR3: TGCAGTGCTGACCGGGACAGGGATTCCGGGACCCAGTACTTC. Translating it yields CSADRDRDSGTQYF.

This clonotype was recorded many times. The chain combines TRBV7-9 with TRBJ1-4; weak D call: TRBD1 (6 bases). V was clipped by 5 bases and J by 1 base, with 26 bases between them. The CDR3 extends over 20 amino acids. Germline lookup yields CDR1 SEHNR and CDR2 FQNEAQ (reference sequence). CDR3 in amino acids: CASSPRLGYREEGTNEKLFF. As DNA, the CDR3 is TGTGCCAGCAGCCCGCGTCTAGGGTACAGGGAGGAAGGAACTAATGAAAAACTGTTTTTT. The full variable domain, completed using reference TRBV7-9 and TRBJ1-4, is DTGVSQNPRHKITKRGQNVTFRCDPISEHNRLYWYRQTLGQGPEFLTYFQNEAQLEKSRLLSDRFSAERPKGSFSTLEIQRTEQGDSAMYLCASSPRLGYREEGTNEKLFFGSGTQLSVL.

This sequence joins TRBV6-5 and TRBJ1-1; the D is unclear. From germline, CDR1 is MNHEY and CDR2 SVGAGI. Trimming removed 4 bases at V and 0 bases at J, with 15 bases between. The CDR3 is 16 residues long. CDR3 region: CASSFPRGRMNTEAFF. The CDR3 DNA reads as TGTGCCAGCAGTTTCCCCCGTGGAAGAATGAACACTGAAGCTTTCTTT.